Shown below are 31 T cell receptor beta chains from a single sample sequenced in a study of blood T cell repertoires in COVID-19. The repertoire was sequenced with immunoSEQ multiplex PCR; TCRdb's copy has only in-frame clones and lacks some. The repertoire holds roughly 230,000 clones, with roughly 88% as singletons. Input material: peripheral blood. The receptors derive from a human donor in a cohort sampled during active COVID-19.

V is TRBV30 and J is TRBJ1-2, with D possibly matching TRBD1 (5 bases). In germline, CDR1 is GTSNPN, CDR2 SVGIG (reference sequence). The CDR3 runs to 15 residues. Trimming removed 2 bases at V and 7 bases at J, with 20 bases between. CDR3 sequence (DNA): TGTGCCTGGAGTCCAACCTCTGTCGGGGGATTTGGCTACACCTTC. Translated, it gives CAWSPTSVGGFGYTF.

This chain connects TRBV29-1 to TRBJ2-7; 7 nucleotides align to TRBD2. The V and J ends lost 2 bases and 2 bases, in that order; junction bases with no gene match: 6. Germline CDR1 reads SQVTM; CDR2 reads ANQGSEA. This CDR3 contains 14 residues. The CDR3 reads CSVELAGATYEQYF. The CDR3 DNA reads TGCAGCGTTGAATTGGCGGGAGCGACCTACGAGCAGTACTTC.

J is TRBJ2-7 and V is TRBV4-1; 9 bases match TRBD1. Germline V gene data show CDR1 as MGHRA and CDR2 as YSYEKL. The CDR3 has 15 residues. Trimming removed 1 base from V and 5 bases from J; junction bases left unmatched: 6. The CDR3 reads CASSQGWDRADEQYF. For the CDR3, the DNA is TGCGCCAGCAGCCAAGGGTGGGACAGGGCCGACGAGCAGTACTTC.

The chain combines TRBV19 with TRBJ2-6, with D maybe TRBD2 (6 bases). The CDR3 sequence is 15 residues long. From germline, CDR1 is LNHDA and CDR2 SQIVND (reference sequence). Trimming stripped 10 bases from V and 4 bases from J, with 17 bases between. The CDR3 sequence is CATQSPGLGANVLTF. The CDR3 DNA follows: TGTGCCACCCAAAGCCCGGGACTGGGGGCCAACGTCCTGACTTTC.

The chain combines TRBV7-9 with TRBJ1-4; D is possibly TRBD1 (5 bases). V shed 0 bases and J shed 8 bases, with 7 bases lying between them. This CDR3 has 13 residues. Germline lookup yields CDR1 SEHNR and CDR2 FQNEAQ (reference sequence). The CDR3 bases are TGTGCCAGCAGCTTAGCGACAGAGGAAAAACTGTTTTTT. Protein: CASSLATEEKLFF.

As DNA, the CDR3 is TGTGCCAGCAGCCCCTGGGGGCCCTACGAGCAGTACTTC. Translating gives CASSPWGPYEQYF. The chain recombines TRBV3-1 (or the pseudogene TRBV3-2) with TRBJ2-7; TRBD1 might be the D (6 bases). The CDR3 loop spans 13 amino acids. The V gene lost 4 bases and the J gene lost 2 bases, with 9 bases spanning the gap. Germline V gene sequence: CDR1 LGHDT, CDR2 YNNKEL (reference sequence).

This chain connects TRBV6-5 to TRBJ1-5, with a weak D call TRBD1 (5 bases). This CDR3 spans 14 amino acids. The V and J ends lost 5 bases and 3 bases respectively, with 11 bases between them. Germline CDR1 is MNHEY and CDR2 is SVGAGI. In DNA, the CDR3 is TGTGCCAGCAGTCCTATCAGGGACAATCAGCCCCAGCATTTT. Translated, it gives CASSPIRDNQPQHF.

Turning to this clone: With a much larger clone just one base away, this may be a read error. The V gene is TRBV7-8, the J gene TRBJ1-5, with no clear D. Per germline, CDR1 SGHVS and CDR2 FQNEAQ. This CDR3 contains 14 residues. V was clipped by 0 bases and J by 4 bases, with 7 bases between them. The CDR3 DNA reads as TGTGCCAGCAGCTTAGCGTCGGGGAATCAGCCCCAGCATTTT. As protein: CASSLASGNQPQHF.

The rearrangement joins TRBV6-6 to TRBJ1-2; D gene ambiguous. CDR1 and CDR2 from the germline V gene are MNHNY and SVGAGI (reference sequence). The CDR3 length is 12 residues. With 6 bases removed from V and 7 bases from J, the gap between germline ends came to 12 bases. The CDR3: CASSPRSGGYTF. The CDR3 DNA reads TGTGCCAGCAGCCCCAGGTCTGGTGGCTACACCTTC.

This chain's CDR3 is CASRAMTNEGYTF. In DNA, the CDR3 is TGTGCCAGCAGGGCCATGACTAACGAGGGCTACACCTTC. V and J are TRBV12-3 or TRBV12-4 and TRBJ1-2, with D unclear. Trimming pared 6 bases from V and 8 bases from J, leaving 16 bases between. The CDR3 is 13 amino acids.

A single count supports this clone. This chain connects TRBV2 to TRBJ2-7; no clear D. The V end was cut by 2 bases, the J end by 3 bases, with 11 bases between. From germline, CDR1 is SNHLY and CDR2 FYNNEI. The CDR3 contains 14 residues. Here the CDR3 DNA reads TGTGCCAGCAGTGAACTGATTGGCGGCTACGAGCAGTACTTC. This gives the protein CASSELIGGYEQYF.

On this clone: This specimen includes other DNA sequences encoding the same CDR3. The rearrangement joins TRBV19 to TRBJ1-5; TRBD1 might be the D (5 bases). Germline V gives CDR1 LNHDA, CDR2 SQIVND (reference sequence). V was pared by 3 bases and J by 5 bases, with 8 bases between. The CDR3 covers 13 residues. The CDR3 DNA sequence: TGTGCCAGTAGTATCTCCAGGGATCAGCCCCAGCATTTT. Protein sequence: CASSISRDQPQHF.

This chain uses TRBV27 with TRBJ1-2, with TRBD1 as a possible D gene (6 bases). There are 15 residues in the CDR3. CDR1 is MNHEY and CDR2 is SMNVEV in the germline V gene (reference sequence). Trimming pared 3 bases from V and 7 bases from J, leaving 18 bases between. The CDR3 sequence: CASSLVTGSLRGYTF. The DNA of the CDR3 is TGTGCCAGCAGTTTGGTTACAGGGTCGCTTCGTGGCTACACCTTC.

V gene TRBV24-1 combines with J gene TRBJ2-5; D perhaps matches TRBD1 (5 bases). Deletions cut 3 bases from V and 7 bases from J, with 11 bases between. In germline, CDR1 is KGHDR, CDR2 SFDVKD. This CDR3 has 13 residues. DNA of the CDR3: TGTGCCACCAGTGATCCTGGGGCCGGGACCCAGTACTTC. It specifies CATSDPGAGTQYF.

In DNA, the CDR3 is TGTGCCAGCAGCTCGGGACTAGCGGTTTACAATGAGCAGTTCTTC. Translated: CASSSGLAVYNEQFF. J is TRBJ2-1 and V is TRBV5-6, with 11 bases aligning to TRBD2. CDR1 and CDR2 from the germline V gene are SGHDT and YYEEEE. V dropped 3 bases and J dropped 4; count of bases not matched to a gene: 3. This CDR3 comprises 15 residues. Drawing the rest from reference TRBV5-6 and TRBJ2-1, the complete variable domain is DAGVTQSPTHLIKTRGQQVTLRCSPKSGHDTVSWYQQALGQGPQFIFQYYEEEERQRGNFPDRFSGHQFPNYSSELNVNALLLGDSALYLCASSSGLAVYNEQFFGPGTRLTVL.

The chain links TRBV11-3 to TRBJ2-1; 9 nucleotides agree with TRBD2. Losses at the gene ends were 5 bases for V and 9 bases for J; bases not matched to a gene: 8. Germline CDR1 and CDR2: SGHNT and YENEEA. This CDR3 region has 14 residues. The CDR3 is CASSPSGAVGEQFF. The CDR3 region has the DNA TGTGCCAGCAGCCCTAGCGGGGCGGTGGGTGAGCAGTTCTTC.

This sequence joins TRBV4-1 and TRBJ2-7, with 7 bases that match TRBD2. V was pared by 0 bases and J by 4 bases, with 9 bases of the junction left unmatched. This CDR3 has 16 residues. The germline V gene encodes CDR1 MGHRA and CDR2 YSYEKL. The CDR3 reads CASSQDSAGAGYEQYF. CDR3 nucleotide sequence: TGCGCCAGCAGCCAAGATTCGGCGGGAGCAGGATACGAGCAGTACTTC.

The rearrangement uses TRBV11-3 and TRBJ2-1; TRBD1 is a possible D gene (7 bases). This CDR3 has 16 amino acids. Per germline, CDR1 SGHNT and CDR2 YENEEA. Between the trimmed V and J ends, which lost 5 bases and 6 bases, there was a span of 20 bases. This CDR3 is CASSQGGAGVGNEQFF. The CDR3 DNA is TGTGCCAGCAGCCAGGGGGGTGCAGGGGTTGGCAATGAGCAGTTCTTC.

The chain couples TRBV19 to TRBJ2-3; D uncertain. V shed 6 bases and J shed 6 bases, with 13 bases lying between them. CDR3 size: 13 residues. Germline CDR1 LNHDA, CDR2 SQIVND (reference sequence). CDR3 in amino acids: CASRGLPSDTQYF. Written as DNA, the CDR3 is TGTGCCAGTAGGGGCCTCCCGTCGGATACGCAGTATTTT.

Here the CDR3 DNA reads TGTGCCACCAGCAGAGACACCTACAATGAGCAGTTCTTC. Encoded protein: CATSRDTYNEQFF. The rearrangement links TRBV15 to TRBJ2-1; D call uncertain. Germline CDR1 LNHNV, CDR2 YYDKDF (reference sequence). This CDR3 contains 13 residues. Trimming removed 0 bases from V and 2 bases from J, with 2 bases in between.

The chain joins TRBV4-3 to TRBJ2-7; TRBD2 aligns across 9 bases. The V segment lost 4 bases and the J segment 2 bases; nucleotides outside the gene matches: 6. CDR3 size: 15 residues. Looked up from germline, CDR1 is LGHNA and CDR2 is YSLEER. CDR3 loop: CASSLDSGSTYEQYF. The CDR3 nucleotides are TGCGCCAGCAGCCTAGATAGCGGGAGCACCTACGAGCAGTACTTC.

The V gene is TRBV4-3, the J gene TRBJ2-2; D gene ambiguous. The germline V gene encodes CDR1 LGHNA and CDR2 YSLEER. This CDR3 has 18 amino acids. The V gene lost 0 bases and the J gene lost 6 bases, with 20 bases spanning the gap. CDR3 residues: CASSQERVAARVPGELFF. Here the CDR3 DNA reads TGCGCCAGCAGCCAAGAACGGGTCGCCGCCCGAGTCCCCGGGGAGCTGTTTTTT.

This clone occurred many times. The CDR3 region is CASSGQGDTGELFF. CDR3 sequence (DNA): TGTGCCAGCAGTGGACAGGGGGACACCGGGGAGCTGTTTTTT. The chain uses TRBV25-1 and TRBJ2-2; 9 nucleotides align to TRBD1. The germline V gene has CDR1 MGHDK and CDR2 SYGVNS. This CDR3 spans 14 amino acids. V lost 4 bases to trimming and J lost 3 bases; unmatched junction nucleotides: 0.

This chain uses TRBV4-1 with TRBJ1-2; D is possibly TRBD1 (5 bases). Germline lookup yields CDR1 MGHRA and CDR2 YSYEKL. Trimming removed 0 bases at V and 2 bases at J, with 13 bases between. The length of the CDR3 is 16 residues. The DNA for the CDR3 is TGCGCCAGCAGCCAAGATATAGCAGGGTGGAACTATGGCTACACCTTC. Its translation: CASSQDIAGWNYGYTF.

This sequence joins TRBV5-6 and TRBJ2-1; 7 nucleotides line up with TRBD1. The CDR3 is made up of 15 amino acids. Germline CDR1 reads SGHDT; CDR2 reads YYEEEE. The V gene end was trimmed by 0 bases and the J gene end by 3 bases; junction bases not matched to a gene: 3. The chain's CDR3 is CASSLGGTVYNEQFF. CDR3 nucleotides: TGTGCCAGCAGCTTGGGGGGGACAGTCTACAATGAGCAGTTCTTC.

This chain links TRBV19 with TRBJ1-3, with 8 bases that match TRBD1. This CDR3 has 16 amino acids. CDR1 LNHDA and CDR2 SQIVND come from the germline V gene (reference sequence). Trimming at V came to 4 bases and at J to 0 bases, leaving 5 bases not matched to a gene. CDR3 loop: CASSTITGGSGNTIYF. The CDR3 region has the DNA TGTGCCAGTAGTACAATTACAGGGGGCTCTGGAAACACCATATATTTT.

The chain uses TRBV10-3 and TRBJ2-2; D gene uncertain. The CDR3 length is 13 residues. The germline V gene has CDR1 ENHRY and CDR2 SYGVKD. V was clipped by 4 bases and J by 7 bases, with 10 bases between them. This CDR3 is CAISGPGGGELFF. DNA for the CDR3: TGTGCCATCAGTGGTCCGGGTGGCGGGGAGCTGTTTTTT.

The CDR3 protein is CASRNPHLSDRGAPPGGYTF. DNA of the CDR3: TGTGCCAGCAGAAATCCGCACCTTTCCGACAGGGGGGCACCACCTGGGGGCTACACCTTC. The J gene is TRBJ1-2, the V gene TRBV9; 9 bases fit TRBD1. Germline CDR1 SGDLS, CDR2 YYNGEE. The CDR3 is 20 residues long. The J segment lost 8 bases and the V segment lost 5 bases, leaving 28 bases of the junction unmatched.

The V and J genes are TRBV11-1 and TRBJ2-3; D possibly corresponds to TRBD2 (6 bases). The CDR3 extends over 14 amino acids. In germline, CDR1 is SGHAT, CDR2 FQDESV (reference sequence). The V end lost 3 bases, the J end lost 3 bases, and 10 bases lay between the germline ends. As DNA, the CDR3 is TGTGCCAGCAGCTTGTTGGAGGGAACAGATACGCAGTATTTT. Encoded protein: CASSLLEGTDTQYF.

The chain has TRBV19 and TRBJ2-7; no clear D. The CDR3 is 14 amino acids. From germline, CDR1 is LNHDA and CDR2 SQIVND (reference sequence). Trimming left V 2 bases short and J 2 bases short, with 10 bases between. DNA for the CDR3: TGTGCCAGTAGTATAATGGGCAGAGCCTACGAGCAGTACTTC. The encoded protein is CASSIMGRAYEQYF. The complete variable domain, with remaining parts taken from reference TRBV19 and TRBJ2-7, reads DGGITQSPKYLFRKEGQNVTLSCEQNLNHDAMYWYRQDPGQGLRLIYYSQIVNDFQKGDIAEGYSVSREKKESFPLTVTSAQKNPTAFYLCASSIMGRAYEQYFGPGTRLTVT.

This sequence joins TRBV7-2 and TRBJ1-2; D is undetermined. The CDR3 loop spans 14 amino acids. CDR1 and CDR2 from the germline V gene are SGHTA and FQGNSA. With 1 base removed from V and 1 base from J, the gap between germline ends came to 7 bases. This chain's CDR3 is CASSLGQINYGYTF. The CDR3 DNA reads as TGTGCCAGCAGCTTAGGGCAGATTAACTATGGCTACACCTTC. Based on the CDR3 plus reference TRBV7-2 and TRBJ1-2, the full variable domain is GAGVSQSPSNKVTEKGKDVELRCDPISGHTALYWYRQSLGQGLEFLIYFQGNSAPDKSGLPSDRFSAERTGGSVSTLTIQRTQQEDSAVYLCASSLGQINYGYTFGSGTRLTVV.